This T cell receptor (beta chain) was documented in a study of T cell responses to AZD1222 COVID-19 vaccine. Broader study findings: In all cases, repertoires were sampled only after the peak T cell response. The donor cohort was predominantly white British with a female majority, and clonal diversity may have been underestimated. Two doses of AZD1222 preceded a rise in Spike-specific TCR breadth and depth. Nearly half of unique spike-specific TCRs reportedly avoided B.1.351 and B.1.1.7 mutated regions.

Some clones are missing from TCRdb's copy, which holds only in-frame ones; the method was immunoSEQ multiplex PCR. This sample carries around 170,000 clones, 90% of them seen once, and the ten largest clones take about 1.6%. Points on this clone: Its antigen is not known.

The receptor was isolated from an adult in good health. The sequences come from peripheral blood, collected on day 0 of AZD1222 vaccination.

The CDR3 protein is CAWSSHPRGTGKNYGYTF. CDR3 sequence (DNA): TGTGCCTGGAGTTCACACCCAAGAGGGACAGGGAAAAACTATGGCTACACCTTC. The genes are TRBV30 and TRBJ1-2, with 9 bases lining up with TRBD1. Germline V lookup: CDR1 GTSNPN, CDR2 SVGIG (reference sequence). CDR3 length: 18 amino acids. V gave up 2 bases and J gave up 2 bases; unmatched junction bases: 15.